Listed below are T cell receptor beta chains from one sample, sequenced in a study of blood T cell repertoires in COVID-19. Profiled with immunoSEQ multiplex PCR; TCRdb holds only in-frame clones, not every one. The repertoire holds approximately 260,000 clones, around 87% seen once, with around 6.9% in the top ten. Sequenced input: peripheral blood. These receptors were obtained from a man between 60 and 75 years old who had recovered from COVID-19. The CDR3 runs from the conserved cysteine through the conserved F or W. A D gene is named only where the DNA matches it firmly. Part of the rows lack a size; the others show once, few, many or a class for expanded clones.

V gene: TRBV7-2; D gene: TRBD2; J gene: TRBJ2-3; clone size: once; CDR3 protein: CASSWAGGVTDTQYF; CDR3 DNA: TGTGCCAGCAGCTGGGCGGGGGGCGTCACAGATACGCAGTATTTT
V gene: TRBV5-1; D gene: TRBD2; J gene: TRBJ2-1; clone size: NA; CDR3 protein: CASSFTSGNYNEQFF; CDR3 DNA: TGCGCCAGCAGCTTCACTAGCGGAAACTACAATGAGCAGTTCTTC
V gene: TRBV10-2; D gene: NA; J gene: TRBJ2-1; clone size: few; CDR3 protein: CASLLFGGRSDEQFF; CDR3 DNA: TGCGCCAGCCTACTGTTCGGGGGGCGGAGCGATGAGCAGTTCTTC
V gene: TRBV5-6; D gene: NA; J gene: TRBJ1-3; clone size: NA; CDR3 protein: CASKGQFSGNTIYF; CDR3 DNA: TGTGCCAGCAAGGGACAATTCTCTGGAAACACCATATATTTT
V gene: TRBV27; D gene: NA; J gene: TRBJ2-1; clone size: NA; CDR3 protein: CASSSTVSNEQFF; CDR3 DNA: TGTGCCAGCAGTTCTACAGTCTCCAATGAGCAGTTCTTC
V gene: TRBV7-9; D gene: TRBD1; J gene: TRBJ1-2; clone size: few; CDR3 protein: CASSSSRRQGEDYGYTF; CDR3 DNA: TGTGCCAGCAGCTCATCCCGAAGACAGGGGGAAGACTATGGCTACACCTTC
V gene: TRBV12-5; D gene: NA; J gene: TRBJ2-2; clone size: NA; CDR3 protein: CASGLQTRTGELFF; CDR3 DNA: TGTGCTAGTGGTTTGCAGACCAGGACCGGGGAGCTGTTTTTT
V gene: TRBV5-1; D gene: TRBD2; J gene: TRBJ2-3; clone size: NA; CDR3 protein: CASSLIGGVTDTQYF; CDR3 DNA: TGCGCCAGCAGCTTGATTGGGGGGGTCACAGATACGCAGTATTTT
V gene: TRBV2; D gene: TRBD2; J gene: TRBJ2-5; clone size: few; CDR3 protein: CASSEPIGLAGEETQYF; CDR3 DNA: TGTGCCAGCAGTGAACCAATAGGACTAGCGGGAGAAGAGACCCAGTACTTC
V gene: TRBV7-2; D gene: NA; J gene: TRBJ1-2; clone size: NA; CDR3 protein: CASSSYRELGYGYTF; CDR3 DNA: TGTGCCAGCAGCTCCTACAGGGAATTGGGCTATGGCTACACCTTC
V gene: TRBV6-5; D gene: NA; J gene: TRBJ2-2; clone size: NA; CDR3 protein: CASSYRLGELFF; CDR3 DNA: TGTGCCAGCAGTTACCGGTTGGGGGAGCTGTTTTTT
V gene: TRBV3-1/TRBV3-2; D gene: NA; J gene: TRBJ1-1; clone size: NA; CDR3 protein: CASSRQEAFF; CDR3 DNA: TGTGCCAGCAGCCGACAGGAAGCTTTCTTT
V gene: TRBV9; D gene: NA; J gene: TRBJ2-3; clone size: NA; CDR3 protein: CASSVGGTDTQYF; CDR3 DNA: TGTGCCAGCAGCGTTGGAGGCACAGATACGCAGTATTTT
V gene: TRBV5-1; D gene: TRBD1; J gene: TRBJ1-1; clone size: NA; CDR3 protein: CASTRTGRNTEAFF; CDR3 DNA: TGCGCCAGCACCCGGACAGGTCGGAACACTGAAGCTTTCTTT
V gene: TRBV5-1; D gene: NA; J gene: TRBJ1-1; clone size: once; CDR3 protein: CASSFDRNTEAFF; CDR3 DNA: TGCGCCAGCAGCTTTGACAGGAACACTGAAGCTTTCTTT
V gene: TRBV7-2; D gene: NA; J gene: TRBJ1-6; clone size: NA; CDR3 protein: CASSPRGINSYNSPLHF; CDR3 DNA: TGTGCCAGCAGCCCGAGGGGGATCAACTCCTATAATTCACCCCTCCACTTT
V gene: TRBV7-9; D gene: TRBD1; J gene: TRBJ2-2; clone size: NA; CDR3 protein: CASSKDRVGTGELFF; CDR3 DNA: TGTGCCAGCAGCAAGGACAGGGTAGGCACCGGGGAGCTGTTTTTT
V gene: TRBV4-1; D gene: NA; J gene: TRBJ2-1; clone size: NA; CDR3 protein: CASSQGGGEQFF; CDR3 DNA: TGCGCCAGCAGCCAAGGGGGAGGTGAGCAGTTCTTC
V gene: TRBV10-2; D gene: NA; J gene: TRBJ2-2; clone size: NA; CDR3 protein: CASSDRGTGELFF; CDR3 DNA: TGCGCCAGCAGTGACAGGGGCACCGGGGAGCTGTTTTTT
V gene: TRBV5-1; D gene: NA; J gene: TRBJ1-1; clone size: once; CDR3 protein: CASSLEADMNTEAFF; CDR3 DNA: TGCGCCAGCAGCTTGGAGGCGGACATGAACACTGAAGCTTTCTTT
V gene: TRBV20-1; D gene: TRBD2; J gene: TRBJ2-3; clone size: NA; CDR3 protein: CSASGGGPDTQYF; CDR3 DNA: TGCAGTGCTAGTGGCGGGGGGCCCGATACGCAGTATTTT
V gene: TRBV12-3/TRBV12-4; D gene: TRBD1; J gene: TRBJ1-6; clone size: NA; CDR3 protein: CASTRTGESPLHF; CDR3 DNA: TGTGCCAGCACCAGGACAGGGGAATCACCCCTCCACTTT
V gene: TRBV7-9; D gene: TRBD1; J gene: TRBJ2-2; clone size: NA; CDR3 protein: CASSRGQVTGELFF; CDR3 DNA: TGTGCCAGCAGCCGGGGACAGGTCACCGGGGAGCTGTTTTTT
V gene: TRBV29-1; D gene: NA; J gene: TRBJ1-3; clone size: NA; CDR3 protein: CSVGGRMNTIYF; CDR3 DNA: TGCAGCGTTGGGGGCAGAATGAACACCATATATTTT
V gene: TRBV5-1; D gene: NA; J gene: TRBJ2-7; clone size: NA; CDR3 protein: CASSLAGTQPYEQYF; CDR3 DNA: TGCGCCAGCAGCTTGGCCGGGACACAACCTTACGAGCAGTACTTC
V gene: TRBV5-4; D gene: TRBD1; J gene: TRBJ1-1; clone size: NA; CDR3 protein: CASSQGTATEAFF; CDR3 DNA: TGTGCCAGCAGCCAAGGGACAGCAACTGAAGCTTTCTTT
V gene: TRBV6-4; D gene: TRBD2; J gene: TRBJ2-1; clone size: NA; CDR3 protein: CASSEGTSGVYNEQFF; CDR3 DNA: TGTGCCAGCAGTGAAGGGACTAGCGGGGTCTACAATGAGCAGTTCTTC
V gene: TRBV3-1/TRBV3-2; D gene: TRBD1; J gene: TRBJ2-5; clone size: NA; CDR3 protein: CASSQADGTGQETQYF; CDR3 DNA: TGTGCCAGCAGCCAAGCCGACGGGACAGGGCAAGAGACCCAGTACTTC